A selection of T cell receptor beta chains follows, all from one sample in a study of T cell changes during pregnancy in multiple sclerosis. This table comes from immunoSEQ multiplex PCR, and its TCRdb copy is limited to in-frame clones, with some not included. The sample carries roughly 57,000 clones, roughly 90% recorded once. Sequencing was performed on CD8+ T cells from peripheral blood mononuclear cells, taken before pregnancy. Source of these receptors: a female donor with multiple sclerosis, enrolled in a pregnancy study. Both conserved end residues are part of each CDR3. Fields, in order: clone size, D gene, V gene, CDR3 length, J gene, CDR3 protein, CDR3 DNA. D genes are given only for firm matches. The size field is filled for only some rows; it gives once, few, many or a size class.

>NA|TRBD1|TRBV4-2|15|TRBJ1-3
CASSQEGQGFDTIYF
TGTGCCAGCAGCCAAGAGGGACAGGGCTTCGACACCATATATTTT
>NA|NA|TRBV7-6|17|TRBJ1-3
CASSSTWEDVEGNTIYF
TGTGCCAGCAGCTCTACTTGGGAGGACGTGGAAGGAAACACCATATATTTT
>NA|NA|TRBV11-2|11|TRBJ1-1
CASSLATEAFF
TGTGCCAGCAGCTTGGCCACTGAAGCTTTCTTT
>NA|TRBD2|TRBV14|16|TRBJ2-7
CASSNIAGAPTYEQYF
TGTGCCAGCAGCAACATAGCGGGGGCCCCAACCTACGAGCAGTACTTC
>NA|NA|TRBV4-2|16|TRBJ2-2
CASSPLTGTLTGELFF
TGTGCCAGCAGCCCCCTGACCGGGACACTTACCGGGGAGCTGTTTTTT
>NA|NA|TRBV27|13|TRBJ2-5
CASARGYGETQYF
TGTGCCAGCGCAAGGGGGTACGGCGAGACCCAGTACTTC
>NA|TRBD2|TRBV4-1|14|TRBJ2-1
CASTGGGSYNEQFF
TGCGCCAGCACTGGCGGGGGTTCCTACAATGAGCAGTTCTTC
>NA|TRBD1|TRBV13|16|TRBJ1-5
CASSLSTGESNQPQHF
TGTGCCAGCAGCTTATCGACAGGGGAGAGCAATCAGCCCCAGCATTTT
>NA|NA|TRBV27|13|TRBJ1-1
CASSFTVNTEAFF
TGTGCCAGCAGTTTTACAGTTAACACTGAAGCTTTCTTT
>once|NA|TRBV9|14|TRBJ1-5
CASSAGRGNQPQHF
TGTGCCAGCAGCGCAGGAAGGGGGAATCAGCCCCAGCATTTT